This T cell receptor beta chain was sequenced for a study of blood T cells in healthy people across ages. The study, taken as a whole, reports: Measured against age, TCR beta diversity per million T cells decreased in a roughly linear manner.

The CDR3 is 15 amino acids. Germline V gene sequence: CDR1 SGHAT, CDR2 FQNNGV. Trimming cost V 3 bases and J 1 base, with 12 bases left between them. Sample-barcoded 5' priming and a J-beta primer mix drove a second PCR of roughly 7 to 11 cycles. No fewer than 3 million CDR3-containing paired-end reads came from each sample. In TCRdb, the 5' RACE reads were re-called with MiXCR into one record per CDR3 protein. The data contain 1.5 million to 1.9 million distinct CDR3 sequences, roughly 43% of them singletons. Notes on this clonotype: As yet, its antigen is unknown.

The chain has TRBV11-2 and TRBJ1-1; D is ambiguous. The TCR sequence derives from a woman between 18 and 29 years old in good health. The source material was blood. CDR3 nucleotides: TGTGCCAGCAGCTTGACGGGGATAGAGAACACTGAAGCTTTCTTT. This gives the protein CASSLTGIENTEAFF. The whole variable domain, remainder taken from reference TRBV11-2 and TRBJ1-1, is EAGVAQSPRYKIIEKRQSVAFWCNPISGHATLYWYQQILGQGPKLLIQFQNNGVVDDSQLPKDRFSAERLKGVDSTLKIQPAKLEDSAVYLCASSLTGIENTEAFFGQGTRLTVV.